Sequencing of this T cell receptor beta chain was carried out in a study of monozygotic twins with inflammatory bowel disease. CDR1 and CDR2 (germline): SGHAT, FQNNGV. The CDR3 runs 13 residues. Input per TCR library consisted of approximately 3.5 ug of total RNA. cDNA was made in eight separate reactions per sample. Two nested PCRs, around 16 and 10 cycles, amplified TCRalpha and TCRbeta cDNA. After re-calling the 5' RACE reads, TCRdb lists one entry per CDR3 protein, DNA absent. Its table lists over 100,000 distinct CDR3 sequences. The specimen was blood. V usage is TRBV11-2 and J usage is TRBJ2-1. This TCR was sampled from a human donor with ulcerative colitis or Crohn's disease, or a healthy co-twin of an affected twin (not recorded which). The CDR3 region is CASSLGGRNEQFF.